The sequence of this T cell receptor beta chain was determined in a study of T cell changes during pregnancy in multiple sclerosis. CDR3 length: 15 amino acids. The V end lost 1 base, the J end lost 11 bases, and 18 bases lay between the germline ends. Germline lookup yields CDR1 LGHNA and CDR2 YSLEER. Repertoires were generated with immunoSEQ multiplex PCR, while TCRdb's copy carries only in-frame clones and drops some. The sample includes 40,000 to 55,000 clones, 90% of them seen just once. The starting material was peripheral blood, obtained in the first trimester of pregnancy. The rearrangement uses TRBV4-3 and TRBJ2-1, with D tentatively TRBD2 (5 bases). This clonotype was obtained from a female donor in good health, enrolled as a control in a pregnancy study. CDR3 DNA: TGCGCCAGCAGCCAAGCGGATTCCGGGGAGCGGCAGCAGTTCTTC. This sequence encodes CASSQADSGERQQFF.